This T cell receptor (beta chain) was identified during a study of blood T cells in healthy people across ages (dated by TCRdb to the mid-2010s). Looking at the study overall: In model experiments, template switching captured about one uniquely barcoded TCR beta cDNA molecule for every two T cells. Age-related changes in TCR beta repertoire diversity were measured in the study by deep sequencing normalized with unique cDNA molecular identifiers. The donors were divided into four age groups: young (average roughly 17 years), middle-aged (about 40), aged (approximately 62) and long-lived (roughly 82). Donors of different ages were randomly distributed across sequencing lanes to avoid experimental bias. For two donors (one aged 18 to 30 and one aged 80 or older), the study analyzed two additional independent replicas of 1 million unique cDNA reads from the same blood draw. Results and caveats for the whole study, not just this receptor: As age increased, observed TCR beta diversity per million T cells dropped in a roughly linear way, and a significant reduction was already evident by age around 41. Compared with the aged group, more naive CD4+ T cells, fewer expanded clones and increased TCR diversity were shown by the long-lived group, suggesting age selection. Because the CMV infection status of the donors was unknown, age-related changes in expanded clonotypes may potentially have been confounded. Estimates of total diversity from one million sequenced T cells were regarded as lower bounds and underestimates. There was a strong correlation between observed TCR beta diversity and the percentage of naive T cells measured by flow cytometry. Conclusive comparison of naive and antigen-experienced compartments was prevented by the profiling of bulk unsorted PBMCs.

V gives up 6 bases and J gives up 0 bases, and the segment between their germline ends measures 6 bases. CDR1 and CDR2 were assigned from the germline V gene (reference sequence) as SEHNR and FQNEAQ. Spanning cysteine to phenylalanine, the CDR3 consists of 13 amino acids. Of all the DNA, just the CDR3 is kept, 39 bases in frame from base 1. Concerning this clonotype itself: Its antigen remains unidentified. No base-level quality is on record; no much larger clone is a single base apart.

Preparation of the library involved 5' RACE. The reads were generated on an Illumina HiSeq 2500. A second 7 to 11 cycle PCR used a sample-barcoded 5' primer and a J-beta primer mix. A unique molecular identifier was introduced onto each TCR beta cDNA molecule by a template-switch 5' adaptor carrying 12 random nucleotides. Each sample yielded at least 3 million CDR3-containing paired-end reads. First-strand cDNA synthesis was performed from all RNA using the Mint cDNA synthesis kit, with priming by a TRBC-specific oligonucleotide. Following uracil-DNA glycosylase treatment, a first 18-cycle PCR with universal primers M1SS and BC2_uni_R was performed on all cDNA. Turning to the authors' computational methods: Normalization of each sample was performed by random selection of 1 million high-quality reads, each carrying a distinct molecular identifier. Instead of being binned into consensus sequences, reads with shared molecular identifiers were discarded. MiTCR, with a Q25 quality threshold and the strictest error-elimination algorithm, was used for CDR3 identification, clonotype clustering and error correction. A nonparametric unseen species model using Euler transformation provided a lower-bound estimate of total TCR beta diversity. Starting from the raw public reads, TCRdb applied fastp trimming at Q25, assembled clones with MiXCR and retained in-frame beta chains. For every CDR3 protein sequence, its rows merge into one entry that carries the most common genes and DNA. None of the V and J calls come from the authors' own analysis; TCRdb made them. The sample table records about 1.6 million distinct CDR3 sequences; 30% to 40% of these occur just once. The top ten clones comprise about 11% of the sample.

The donors were roughly 40 Caucasian individuals from Russia, aged roughly 6 to 95 years, who were systemically healthy. Each donor gave about 11 milliliters of peripheral blood, drawn into EDTA-treated Vacutainer tubes. Ficoll-Paque density-gradient centrifugation was used to isolate PBMCs, with at least 7 million obtained per sample. Total RNA, at least 6 micrograms per sample, was extracted from PBMCs with Trizol reagent. The percentages of naive CD45RAhigh/CD27high T cells were determined by flow cytometry on a PBMC aliquot from every donor. Sequences were obtained from blood. The clonotype comes from a woman aged 25 to 39 in good health. The rearrangement combines TRBV7-9 with TRBJ1-5; the D gene cannot be resolved reliably. The CDR3 reads CASSRSSNQPQHF. The DNA sequence is TGTGCCAGCAGTCGGAGTAGCAATCAGCCCCAGCATTTT.